This T cell receptor beta chain was observed in a study of shared clonotypes between healthy human individuals. Study-level information: The donor group consisted of a couple of women and three men, aged 18 to 49.

Only in-frame clones appear in the TCRdb table, and some are missing; sequencing was by immunoSEQ multiplex PCR. The table lists some 2,400,000 clones, roughly 95% of them singletons. CDR1 is SGDLS, CDR2 YYNGEE, per germline. The CDR3 spans 15 residues. The V and J ends lost 1 base and 3 bases, in that order; junction bases with no gene match: 4. The receptor comes from a man aged 18 to 35 in good health. The chain is built from TRBV9 and TRBJ2-1; 7 nucleotides align to TRBD2. Sequencing was performed on naive CD4+ T cells sorted from blood. Subset described: CD45RA+ positively selected. Here the CDR3 reads CASSVSSGHYNEQFF. For the CDR3, the DNA is TGTGCCAGCAGCGTAAGTAGCGGGCACTACAATGAGCAGTTCTTC.